Sequencing of this T cell receptor (beta chain) was carried out in a study of blood T cell repertoires in COVID-19. Ages ranged from about 18 to 89 years, with residence in 20 to 30 US areas. Clinical histories supplied by participants themselves formed the basis of cohort assignment. Per the germline V gene, CDR1 is KGHDR and CDR2 is SFDVKD. V lost 5 bases and J lost 1; bases outside the gene matches: 3. The CDR3 totals 15 residues. Methods used by the authors: How many nucleated cells were present was estimated from reference gene primer amplification. Generated by immunoSEQ multiplex PCR, the TCRdb table keeps only in-frame clones and is missing some. V and J calls and clone size are as listed in that table; D and trimming were resolved from the DNA. The sample carries around 150,000 clones, roughly 88% recorded once.

V gene TRBV24-1 combines with J gene TRBJ2-2; 7 nucleotides align to TRBD2. This TCR derives from a man aged 70 or older who had been exposed to COVID-19. Material: PBMCs or T cells enriched from blood (not recorded which). The CDR3 reads CATSGASGNTGELFF. CDR3 nucleotide sequence: TGTGCCACCAGTGGGGCTAGCGGGAACACCGGGGAGCTGTTTTTT.